The 26 T cell receptor beta chains below come from one sample, sequenced in a study of blood T cell repertoires in COVID-19. Repertoires were generated with immunoSEQ multiplex PCR, while TCRdb's copy carries only in-frame clones and drops some. The sample holds 250,000 to 400,000 clones; around 86% are singletons and the top ten take 1%. The sequenced material came from peripheral blood. The origin of the receptors is a man aged 50 or older with active or convalescent COVID-19.

In the case of this clone: This same CDR3 is encoded by further DNA sequences in the sample. The chain carries TRBV29-1 and TRBJ2-3, with TRBD2 matching over 13 bases. The length of the CDR3 is 16 residues. V shed 4 bases and J 0 bases; nucleotides not matched to a gene: 4. Germline V CDR1 and CDR2: SQVTM, ANQGSEA. The CDR3 sequence: CSVVTSGGSSTDTQYF. The CDR3 region has the DNA TGCAGCGTTGTGACTAGCGGGGGGTCTAGCACAGATACGCAGTATTTT.

This clone was observed a single time. The chain employs TRBV6-6 and TRBJ2-3, with unresolved D. The germline V gene has CDR1 MNHNY and CDR2 SVGAGI (reference sequence). The germline V and J ends were trimmed by 4 bases and 1 base, with 9 bases remaining between them. The CDR3 loop spans 14 amino acids. In nucleotides, the CDR3 is TGTGCCAGCAGTTCGTCATCAGGCACAGATACGCAGTATTTT. Amino acids: CASSSSSGTDTQYF.

The chain employs TRBV9 and TRBJ2-1; no reliable D call. The CDR3 runs 16 residues. V was cut by 0 bases and J by 0 bases, with 10 bases left in between. Germline CDR1 and CDR2: SGDLS and YYNGEE. CDR3 sequence (DNA): TGTGCCAGCAGCGTAGAGGCGGTAAGCTCCTACAATGAGCAGTTCTTC. It is translated as CASSVEAVSSYNEQFF.

Turning to this clone: At the DNA level, this CDR3 is encoded by other sequences in the same sample as well. V usage is TRBV5-5 and J usage is TRBJ2-6; D gene ambiguous. Between the trimmed V and J ends, which lost 2 bases and 1 base, there was a span of 4 bases. Germline V lookup: CDR1 SGHKS, CDR2 YYEKEE (reference sequence). The CDR3 covers 14 residues. The chain's CDR3 is CASSFLSGANVLTF. CDR3 in DNA: TGTGCCAGCAGCTTCCTTTCTGGGGCCAACGTCCTGACTTTC. The full variable domain, with the rest looked up from reference TRBV5-5 and TRBJ2-6, is DAGVTQSPTHLIKTRGQQVTLRCSPISGHKSVSWYQQVLGQGPQFIFQYYEKEERGRGNFPDRFSARQFPNYSSELNVNALLLGDSALYLCASSFLSGANVLTFGAGSRLTVL.

The chain uses TRBV7-2 and TRBJ1-1; D gene ambiguous. Between the trimmed V and J ends, which lost 1 base and 3 bases, there was a span of 12 bases. This CDR3 region has 15 residues. CDR1 SGHTA and CDR2 FQGNSA come from the germline V gene. CDR3 sequence: CASSLVSGTDTEAFF. CDR3 DNA: TGTGCCAGCAGCTTAGTCTCGGGAACTGACACTGAAGCTTTCTTT.

The chain combines TRBV2 with TRBJ1-5; tentatively, D is TRBD1 (5 bases). The germline gives CDR1 SNHLY, CDR2 FYNNEI. The CDR3 has 13 residues. The ends were cut back, 6 bases at V and 7 bases at J, with 13 bases in the middle. The CDR3 loop is CASRDTSGQPQHF. CDR3 DNA: TGTGCCAGCAGGGACACTTCTGGGCAGCCCCAGCATTTT. The full variable domain, completed using reference TRBV2 and TRBJ1-5, is EPEVTQTPSHQVTQMGQEVILRCVPISNHLYFYWYRQILGQKVEFLVSFYNNEISEKSEIFDDQFSVERPDGSNFTLKIRSTKLEDSAMYFCASRDTSGQPQHFGDGTRLSIL.

The chain joins TRBV7-9 to TRBJ2-1, with 7 bases matching TRBD2. Trimming took 6 bases from V and 0 from J; bases not matched to a gene: 5. The length of the CDR3 is 15 residues. The germline V gene encodes CDR1 SEHNR and CDR2 FQNEAQ (reference sequence). The DNA for the CDR3 is TGTGCCAGCAGTTCCGGGGGGAGCTCCTACAATGAGCAGTTCTTC. Its translation is CASSSGGSSYNEQFF. Filled out from reference TRBV7-9 and TRBJ2-1, the complete variable domain reads DTGVSQNPRHKITKRGQNVTFRCDPISEHNRLYWYRQTLGQGPEFLTYFQNEAQLEKSRLLSDRFSAERPKGSFSTLEIQRTEQGDSAMYLCASSSGGSSYNEQFFGPGTRLTVL.

A note on this clone: Other DNA sequences in this specimen translate into the identical CDR3. The gene calls are TRBV7-3 and TRBJ1-1, with 8 bases matching TRBD1. The length of the CDR3 is 14 residues. With V trimmed by 5 bases and J by 1 base, 3 bases remained unmatched. The germline V gene has CDR1 SGHTA and CDR2 FQGTGA. In nucleotides, the CDR3 is TGTGCCAGCAGCACGGGGACAGGGAACACTGAAGCTTTCTTT. This codes for CASSTGTGNTEAFF.

The CDR3 loop is CASSDNHSGNYGYTF. CDR3 sequence (DNA): TGTGCCAGCAGTGATAATCACTCGGGGAACTATGGCTACACCTTC. V and J are TRBV2 and TRBJ1-2; D gene unclear. V was pared by 3 bases and J by 2 bases, with 13 bases between. CDR3 length equals 15 residues. Germline CDR1 SNHLY, CDR2 FYNNEI.

The chain is built from TRBV15 and TRBJ1-1, with 11 bases lining up with TRBD1. CDR1 LNHNV and CDR2 YYDKDF come from the germline V gene (reference sequence). J was trimmed by 4 bases and V by 2 bases; bases with no gene match: 6. There are 16 residues in the CDR3. CDR3 amino acids: CATSRNPGTGGTEAFF. Written as DNA, the CDR3 is TGTGCCACCAGCAGAAACCCCGGGACAGGGGGCACTGAAGCTTTCTTT.

The genes are TRBV7-8 and TRBJ1-4; 9 bases are shared with TRBD1. CDR3 length: 15 residues. The V and J ends lost 4 bases and 8 bases, in that order; junction bases with no gene match: 8. CDR1 is SGHVS, CDR2 FQNEAQ, per germline. The CDR3 loop reads CASSSTGQGTEKLFF. As DNA, the CDR3 is TGTGCCAGCAGCTCAACGGGACAGGGTACCGAAAAACTGTTTTTT.

The V and J genes are TRBV18 and TRBJ1-4; D unresolved. Germline assignment: CDR1 KGHSH and CDR2 LQKENI. Trimming shortened V by 6 bases and J by 5 bases, and 13 bases separated the two germline ends. There are 14 residues in the CDR3. CDR3 sequence reads: CASSRVPTNEKLFF. The CDR3 nucleotides are TGTGCCAGCTCGCGGGTCCCCACAAATGAAAAACTGTTTTTT.

The genes are TRBV6-6 and TRBJ2-2; 14 bases are a match to TRBD2. The CDR3 has 18 amino acids. J was trimmed by 7 bases and V by 6 bases; bases with no gene match: 13. The germline CDR1 and CDR2 sequences are MNHNY and SVGAGI (reference sequence). CDR3 sequence (DNA): TGTGCCAGCAGCCGACTAGCGGGAGGGCTCGGAACTGGCGGGGAGCTGTTTTTT. It specifies CASSRLAGGLGTGGELFF.

The rearrangement uses TRBV28 and TRBJ1-2, with unresolved D. The CDR3 sequence is 11 residues long. Trimming took 2 bases from V and 6 from J, leaving 4 bases between them. The germline V gene has CDR1 MDHEN and CDR2 SYDVKM. The CDR3 sequence: CASSLADGYTF. CDR3 DNA: TGTGCCAGCAGTTTAGCAGATGGCTACACCTTC.

The chain carries TRBV24-1 and TRBJ2-3, with D tentatively TRBD2 (6 bases). Trimming stripped 0 bases from V and 0 bases from J, with 9 bases between. CDR3 length equals 16 residues. Germline CDR1 is KGHDR and CDR2 is SFDVKD. The CDR3 protein is CATSDLTGASTDTQYF. In DNA, the CDR3 is TGTGCCACCAGTGATTTGACGGGAGCGAGCACAGATACGCAGTATTTT.

A single count supports this clone. The chain joins TRBV11-3 to TRBJ2-3; weak D call: TRBD1 (5 bases). Germline CDR1 is SGHNT and CDR2 is YENEEA. There are 14 residues in the CDR3. V shed 4 bases and J shed 7 bases, with 15 bases lying between them. As DNA, the CDR3 is TGTGCCAGCAGCTCCTCCAAAGGGGAAAATACGCAGTATTTT. This gives the protein CASSSSKGENTQYF.

The chain combines TRBV5-4 with TRBJ2-5, with a tentative D call TRBD2 (6 bases). The CDR3 runs 13 residues. Trimming removed 0 bases at V and 5 bases at J, with 8 bases between. Germline CDR1 is SGHNT and CDR2 is YYREEE (reference sequence). The CDR3 region has the DNA TGTGCCAGCAGCTTGGCAGGGAGGGAGACCCAGTACTTC. It specifies CASSLAGRETQYF.

The gene calls are TRBV9 and TRBJ2-1; 10 bases map to TRBD2. The CDR3 contains 15 residues. CDR1 is SGDLS, CDR2 YYNGEE, per germline. Germline trimming cut 3 bases from V and 4 bases from J; bases unmatched to any gene: 4. The CDR3 loop is CASSALAGVYNEQFF. CDR3 in DNA: TGTGCCAGCAGCGCGCTAGCGGGGGTATACAATGAGCAGTTCTTC.

Notes on this clone: This CDR3 is also generated by other DNA sequences in the sample. V usage is TRBV7-3 and J usage is TRBJ2-3; 9 nucleotides agree with TRBD2. The CDR3 consists of 15 residues. The germline CDR1 and CDR2 sequences are SGHTA and FQGTGA. The J segment lost 2 bases and the V segment lost 2 bases, leaving 2 bases of the junction unmatched. The CDR3 spells CASSLAGGNTDTQYF. The CDR3 DNA reads TGTGCCAGCAGCTTAGCGGGGGGGAACACAGATACGCAGTATTTT.

The chain links TRBV5-4 to TRBJ1-2; D is undetermined. The V end lost 4 bases, the J end lost 7 bases, and 23 bases lay between the germline ends. This CDR3 has 16 residues. Germline V gene data show CDR1 as SGHNT and CDR2 as YYREEE (reference sequence). The CDR3 is CASSPPRGQVWGGYTF. CDR3 bases: TGTGCCAGCAGCCCCCCTCGCGGGCAGGTTTGGGGTGGCTACACCTTC.

This sequence joins TRBV29-1 and TRBJ1-2, with 8 bases matching TRBD1. This CDR3 is 15 amino acids long. V was pared by 0 bases and J by 2 bases, with 5 bases of the junction left unmatched. Per the germline V gene, CDR1 is SQVTM and CDR2 is ANQGSEA. CDR3 nucleotides: TGCAGCGTTGAAGAGGAGCACAGGGGGAACTATGGCTACACCTTC. Its protein product is CSVEEEHRGNYGYTF.

V and J are TRBV5-6 and TRBJ1-6, with D tentatively TRBD1 (6 bases). Germline values: CDR1 SGHDT, CDR2 YYEEEE. The CDR3 consists of 13 residues. The V and J ends lost 4 bases and 7 bases respectively, with 9 bases between them. CDR3 DNA sequence: TGTGCCAGCAGCAAAACAGGGAATTCACCCCTCCACTTT. Protein product: CASSKTGNSPLHF.

This chain connects TRBV19 to TRBJ1-5; TRBD1 might be the D (6 bases). Trimming removed 6 bases at V and 0 bases at J, with 12 bases between. Per the germline V gene, CDR1 is LNHDA and CDR2 is SQIVND (reference sequence). The CDR3 contains 15 residues. The CDR3 loop is CASSLGTPSNQPQHF. The CDR3 DNA sequence: TGTGCCAGTAGCCTCGGGACACCTAGCAATCAGCCCCAGCATTTT.

The chain recombines TRBV4-3 with TRBJ1-1; a weak D match, TRBD1 (5 bases). Germline assignment: CDR1 LGHNA and CDR2 YSLEER. V was shortened by 6 bases and J by 5 bases, with 16 bases between the two germline ends. The CDR3 is made up of 14 amino acids. The CDR3 is CASRQLPQGTEAFF. CDR3 in DNA: TGCGCCAGCAGACAACTTCCTCAGGGAACTGAAGCTTTCTTT.

The chain links TRBV7-9 to TRBJ2-1, with TRBD1 matching 8 bases. This CDR3 is 15 amino acids long. J gave up 6 bases and V 4 bases, and 8 bases lay outside the gene matches. Per the germline V gene, CDR1 is SEHNR and CDR2 is FQNEAQ (reference sequence). The CDR3 protein is CASSSGQVESNEQFF. The CDR3 DNA reads as TGTGCCAGCAGCTCGGGACAGGTTGAATCCAATGAGCAGTTCTTC.

The rearrangement uses TRBV7-8 and TRBJ1-2, with 7 bases aligning to TRBD1. The CDR3 extends over 15 amino acids. CDR1 and CDR2 (germline): SGHVS, FQNEAQ. With 1 base clipped from V and 7 bases from J, the junction kept 9 bases outside the gene matches. CDR3 in amino acids: CASSLEGRGTFGYTF. CDR3 coding DNA: TGTGCCAGCAGCTTAGAGGGCAGGGGGACCTTTGGCTACACCTTC.